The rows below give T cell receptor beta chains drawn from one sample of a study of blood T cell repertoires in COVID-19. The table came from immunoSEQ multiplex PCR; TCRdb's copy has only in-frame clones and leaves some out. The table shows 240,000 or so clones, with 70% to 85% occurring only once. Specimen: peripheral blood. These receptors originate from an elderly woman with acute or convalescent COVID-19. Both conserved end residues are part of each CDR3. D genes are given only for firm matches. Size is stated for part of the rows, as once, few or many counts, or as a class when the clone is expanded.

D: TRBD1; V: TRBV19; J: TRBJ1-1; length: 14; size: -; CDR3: CASSKDRVSAEAFF; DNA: TGTGCCAGTAGTAAGGACAGGGTGTCGGCTGAAGCTTTCTTT
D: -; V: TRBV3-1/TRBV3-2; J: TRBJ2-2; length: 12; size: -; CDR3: CASSFLTGELFF; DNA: TGTGCCAGCAGCTTCTTGACCGGGGAGCTGTTTTTT
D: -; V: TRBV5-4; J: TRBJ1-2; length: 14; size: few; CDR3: CASSDHRERYGYTF; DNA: TGTGCCAGCAGCGATCACAGGGAACGCTATGGCTACACCTTC
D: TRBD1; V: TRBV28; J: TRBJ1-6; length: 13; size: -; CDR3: CASTGTGYSPLHF; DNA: TGTGCCAGCACCGGGACAGGGTATTCACCCCTCCACTTT
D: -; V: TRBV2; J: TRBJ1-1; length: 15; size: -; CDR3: CASRIQGYMNTEAFF; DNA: TGTGCCAGCAGGATACAGGGTTACATGAACACTGAAGCTTTCTTT
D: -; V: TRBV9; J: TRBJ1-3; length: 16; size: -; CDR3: CASSPQGGMKGNTIYF; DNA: TGTGCCAGCAGCCCTCAGGGAGGGATGAAAGGAAACACCATATATTTT
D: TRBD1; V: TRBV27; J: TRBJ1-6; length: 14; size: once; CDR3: CASRSTGVNSPLHF; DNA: TGTGCCAGCAGGTCGACAGGGGTGAATTCACCCCTCCACTTT
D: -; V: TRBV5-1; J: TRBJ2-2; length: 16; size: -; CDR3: CASKLFAGSITGELFF; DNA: TGCGCCAGCAAATTGTTCGCGGGGTCCATCACCGGGGAGCTGTTTTTT
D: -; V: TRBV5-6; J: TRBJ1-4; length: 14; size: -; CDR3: CASSLRGANEKLFF; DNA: TGTGCCAGCAGCTTGCGGGGTGCCAATGAAAAACTGTTTTTT
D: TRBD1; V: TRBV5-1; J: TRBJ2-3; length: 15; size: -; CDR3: CASSLQDRVADTQYF; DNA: TGCGCCAGCAGCTTGCAGGACAGGGTAGCAGATACGCAGTATTTT
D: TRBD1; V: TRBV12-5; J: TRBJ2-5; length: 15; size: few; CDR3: CASGLPRGPGETQYF; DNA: TGTGCTAGTGGTTTGCCCAGGGGGCCAGGGGAGACCCAGTACTTC
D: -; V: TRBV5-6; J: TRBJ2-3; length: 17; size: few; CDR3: CASPNHVLATSTDTQYF; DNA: TGTGCCAGCCCGAACCATGTGCTAGCGACTAGCACAGATACGCAGTATTTT
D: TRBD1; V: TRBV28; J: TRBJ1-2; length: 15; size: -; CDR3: CASSLEGQGNRGYTF; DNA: TGTGCCAGCAGTTTAGAGGGACAGGGGAACCGCGGCTACACCTTC
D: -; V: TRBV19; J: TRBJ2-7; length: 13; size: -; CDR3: CASSDPDSYEQYF; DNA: TGTGCCAGTAGTGACCCAGACAGTTACGAGCAGTACTTC
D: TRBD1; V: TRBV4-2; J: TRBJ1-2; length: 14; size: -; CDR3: CASSLGQGHYGYTF; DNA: TGTGCCAGCAGCCTTGGACAGGGACACTATGGCTACACCTTC
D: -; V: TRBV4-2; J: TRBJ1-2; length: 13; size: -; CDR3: CASSQSANYGYTF; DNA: TGTGCCAGCAGCCAGTCCGCTAACTATGGCTACACCTTC
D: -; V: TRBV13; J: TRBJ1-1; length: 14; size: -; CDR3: CASSSNTLDTEAFF; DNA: TGTGCCAGCAGCTCAAACACATTGGACACTGAAGCTTTCTTT
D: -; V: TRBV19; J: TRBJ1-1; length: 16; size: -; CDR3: CASSLRSVGANTEAFF; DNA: TGTGCCAGTAGCCTTAGGAGTGTGGGGGCGAACACTGAAGCTTTCTTT
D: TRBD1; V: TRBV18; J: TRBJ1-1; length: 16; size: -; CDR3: CASSDGTGTLNTEAFF; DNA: TGTGCCAGCTCAGATGGGACAGGCACCCTGAACACTGAAGCTTTCTTT
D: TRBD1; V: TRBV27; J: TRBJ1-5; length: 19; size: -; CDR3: CASSLSGTGTGRLAQPQHF; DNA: TGTGCCAGCAGTTTATCGGGGACAGGGACAGGGCGGTTGGCTCAGCCCCAGCATTTT
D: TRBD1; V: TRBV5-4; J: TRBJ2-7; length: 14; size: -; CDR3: CASSQRQGPNEQYF; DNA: TGTGCCAGCAGCCAAAGACAGGGACCAAACGAGCAGTACTTC
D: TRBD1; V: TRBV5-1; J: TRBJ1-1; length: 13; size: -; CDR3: CASSLLQGSEAFF; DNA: TGCGCCAGCAGCTTACTACAGGGGTCTGAAGCTTTCTTT
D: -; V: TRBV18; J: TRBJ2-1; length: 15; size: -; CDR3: CASSEVEAGVNEQFF; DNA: TGTGCCAGCTCAGAGGTCGAGGCAGGGGTCAATGAGCAGTTCTTC
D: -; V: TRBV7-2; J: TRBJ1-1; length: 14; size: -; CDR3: CASSPRVSYTEAFF; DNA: TGTGCCAGCAGCCCACGGGTCTCGTACACTGAAGCTTTCTTT
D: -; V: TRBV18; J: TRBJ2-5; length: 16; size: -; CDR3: CASSPIPGARQETQYF; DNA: TGTGCCAGCTCACCGATCCCGGGAGCGAGACAAGAGACCCAGTACTTC
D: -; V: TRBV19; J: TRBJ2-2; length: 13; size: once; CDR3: CASRDRDTGELFF; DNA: TGTGCCAGTAGGGACAGAGACACCGGGGAGCTGTTTTTT
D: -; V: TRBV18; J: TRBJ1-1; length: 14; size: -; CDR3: CASSPAGGGTEAFF; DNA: TGTGCCAGCTCACCAGCCGGGGGAGGAACTGAAGCTTTCTTT
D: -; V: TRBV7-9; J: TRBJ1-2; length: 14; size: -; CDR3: CASSLTGTMGGYTF; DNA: TGTGCCAGCAGCTTAACCGGGACAATGGGTGGCTACACCTTC
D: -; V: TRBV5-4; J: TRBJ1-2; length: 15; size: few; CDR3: CASSFRSQGMYGYTF; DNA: TGTGCCAGCAGCTTCCGTTCGCAGGGAATGTATGGCTACACCTTC
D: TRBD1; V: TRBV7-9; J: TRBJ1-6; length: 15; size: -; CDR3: CASSFDRGSNSPLHF; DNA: TGTGCCAGCAGCTTTGACAGGGGATCAAATTCACCCCTCCACTTT
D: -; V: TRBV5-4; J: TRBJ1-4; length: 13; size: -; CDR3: CASSGTRGEKLFF; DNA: TGTGCCAGCAGCGGTACTCGGGGTGAAAAACTGTTTTTT
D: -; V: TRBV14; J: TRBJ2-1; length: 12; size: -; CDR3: CASSQGWEEQFF; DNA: TGTGCCAGCAGCCAAGGCTGGGAGGAGCAGTTCTTC
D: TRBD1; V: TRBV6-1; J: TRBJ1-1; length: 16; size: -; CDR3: CASSGGDRGRRREAFF; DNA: TGTGCCAGCAGTGGGGGGGACAGGGGGAGACGTAGGGAAGCTTTCTTT
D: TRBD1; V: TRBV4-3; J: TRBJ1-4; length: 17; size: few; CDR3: CASSPEPDRVYNEKLFF; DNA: TGCGCCAGCAGCCCTGAACCGGACAGGGTATATAATGAAAAACTGTTTTTT
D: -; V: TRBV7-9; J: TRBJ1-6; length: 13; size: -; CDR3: CASSLADRFPLHF; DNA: TGTGCCAGCAGCTTAGCCGACAGGTTTCCCCTCCACTTT
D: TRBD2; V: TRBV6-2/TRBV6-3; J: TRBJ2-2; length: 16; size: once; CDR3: CASSPFAGGFTGELFF; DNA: TGTGCCAGCAGCCCGTTTGCGGGAGGATTCACCGGGGAGCTGTTTTTT
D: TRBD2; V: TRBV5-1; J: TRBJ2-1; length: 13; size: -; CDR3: CASSYLAGAAKFF; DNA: TGCGCCAGCAGTTACCTAGCGGGGGCCGCGAAGTTCTTC
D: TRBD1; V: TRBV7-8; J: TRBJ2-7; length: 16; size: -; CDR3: CASSLASGQGLNEQYF; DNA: TGTGCCAGCAGCTTAGCGTCGGGACAGGGCTTAAACGAGCAGTACTTC
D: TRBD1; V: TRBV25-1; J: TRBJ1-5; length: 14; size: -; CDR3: CASSGDRTNQPQHF; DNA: TGTGCCAGCAGTGGGGACAGGACCAATCAGCCCCAGCATTTT
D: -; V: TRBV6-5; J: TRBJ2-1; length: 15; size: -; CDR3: CASSYSPRSYNEQFF; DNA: TGTGCCAGCAGTTACTCTCCGAGGTCCTACAATGAGCAGTTCTTC
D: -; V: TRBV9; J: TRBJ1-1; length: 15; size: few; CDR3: CASSVVGARGTEAFF; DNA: TGTGCCAGCAGCGTAGTGGGGGCTCGGGGCACTGAAGCTTTCTTT
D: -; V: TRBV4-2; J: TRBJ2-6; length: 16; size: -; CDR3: CASSQVGGDGANVLTF; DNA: TGTGCCAGCAGCCAAGTCGGTGGTGATGGGGCCAACGTCCTGACTTTC
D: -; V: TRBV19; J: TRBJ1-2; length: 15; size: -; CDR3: CASSGTGLSLYGYTF; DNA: TGTGCCAGTAGTGGCACAGGGCTTTCCCTCTATGGCTACACCTTC
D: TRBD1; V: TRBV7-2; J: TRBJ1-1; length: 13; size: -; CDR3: CASSRDRGTEAFF; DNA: TGTGCCAGCAGCCGGGACAGGGGCACTGAAGCTTTCTTT
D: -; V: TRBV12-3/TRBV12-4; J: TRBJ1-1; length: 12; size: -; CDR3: CASSFQTGEAFF; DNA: TGTGCCAGCAGTTTCCAGACAGGCGAAGCTTTCTTT
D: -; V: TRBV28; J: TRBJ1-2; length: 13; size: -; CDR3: CASSFPANYGYTF; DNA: TGTGCCAGCAGTTTTCCCGCGAACTATGGCTACACCTTC
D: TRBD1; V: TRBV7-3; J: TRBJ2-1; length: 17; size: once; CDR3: CASSSRIGTGALDEQFF; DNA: TGTGCCAGCAGCTCTCGTATAGGGACAGGGGCCTTGGATGAGCAGTTCTTC
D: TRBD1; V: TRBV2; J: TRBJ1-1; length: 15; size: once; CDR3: CASRIGTAMNTEAFF; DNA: TGTGCCAGCAGGATCGGGACAGCAATGAACACTGAAGCTTTCTTT
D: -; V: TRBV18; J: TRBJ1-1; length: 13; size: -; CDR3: CASSPPSGVEAFF; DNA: TGTGCCAGCTCACCACCTTCAGGGGTTGAAGCTTTCTTT
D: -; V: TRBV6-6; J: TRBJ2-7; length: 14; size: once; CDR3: CASSQPGQTYEQYF; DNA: TGTGCCAGCAGTCAACCGGGACAAACTTACGAGCAGTACTTC
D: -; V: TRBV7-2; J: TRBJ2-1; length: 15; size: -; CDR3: CASSPDTSSYNEQFF; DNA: TGTGCCAGCAGCCCCGACACGAGCTCCTACAATGAGCAGTTCTTC
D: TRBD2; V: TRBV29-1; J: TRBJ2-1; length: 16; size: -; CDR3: CSVESALAASYNEQFF; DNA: TGCAGCGTTGAATCCGCACTAGCGGCCTCCTACAATGAGCAGTTCTTC
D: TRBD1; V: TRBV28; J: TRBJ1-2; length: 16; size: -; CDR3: CASSLVLGQGNYGYTF; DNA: TGTGCCAGCAGTTTAGTCTTGGGACAGGGGAACTATGGCTACACCTTC
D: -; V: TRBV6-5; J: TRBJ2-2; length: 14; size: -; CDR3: CASTRLVNTGELFF; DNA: TGTGCCAGCACCCGCCTAGTAAACACCGGGGAGCTGTTTTTT
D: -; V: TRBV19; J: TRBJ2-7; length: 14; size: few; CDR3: CASSNKEGRYEQYF; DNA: TGTGCCAGTAGTAATAAGGAGGGCCGCTACGAGCAGTACTTC
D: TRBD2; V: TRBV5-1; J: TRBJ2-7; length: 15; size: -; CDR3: CASSLETSGTYEQYF; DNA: TGCGCCAGCAGCTTGGAGACTAGCGGAACCTACGAGCAGTACTTC
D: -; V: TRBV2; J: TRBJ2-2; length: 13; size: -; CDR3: CASSVFGAGELFF; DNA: TGTGCCAGCAGTGTTTTCGGTGCCGGGGAGCTGTTTTTT
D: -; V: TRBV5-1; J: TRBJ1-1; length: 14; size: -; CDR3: CASSSGVSNTEAFF; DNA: TGCGCCAGCAGCTCAGGGGTATCGAACACTGAAGCTTTCTTT
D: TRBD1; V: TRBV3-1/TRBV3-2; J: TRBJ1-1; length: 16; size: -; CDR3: CASSRRSTGASTEAFF; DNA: TGTGCCAGCAGCCGTAGATCTACAGGGGCTAGCACTGAAGCTTTCTTT